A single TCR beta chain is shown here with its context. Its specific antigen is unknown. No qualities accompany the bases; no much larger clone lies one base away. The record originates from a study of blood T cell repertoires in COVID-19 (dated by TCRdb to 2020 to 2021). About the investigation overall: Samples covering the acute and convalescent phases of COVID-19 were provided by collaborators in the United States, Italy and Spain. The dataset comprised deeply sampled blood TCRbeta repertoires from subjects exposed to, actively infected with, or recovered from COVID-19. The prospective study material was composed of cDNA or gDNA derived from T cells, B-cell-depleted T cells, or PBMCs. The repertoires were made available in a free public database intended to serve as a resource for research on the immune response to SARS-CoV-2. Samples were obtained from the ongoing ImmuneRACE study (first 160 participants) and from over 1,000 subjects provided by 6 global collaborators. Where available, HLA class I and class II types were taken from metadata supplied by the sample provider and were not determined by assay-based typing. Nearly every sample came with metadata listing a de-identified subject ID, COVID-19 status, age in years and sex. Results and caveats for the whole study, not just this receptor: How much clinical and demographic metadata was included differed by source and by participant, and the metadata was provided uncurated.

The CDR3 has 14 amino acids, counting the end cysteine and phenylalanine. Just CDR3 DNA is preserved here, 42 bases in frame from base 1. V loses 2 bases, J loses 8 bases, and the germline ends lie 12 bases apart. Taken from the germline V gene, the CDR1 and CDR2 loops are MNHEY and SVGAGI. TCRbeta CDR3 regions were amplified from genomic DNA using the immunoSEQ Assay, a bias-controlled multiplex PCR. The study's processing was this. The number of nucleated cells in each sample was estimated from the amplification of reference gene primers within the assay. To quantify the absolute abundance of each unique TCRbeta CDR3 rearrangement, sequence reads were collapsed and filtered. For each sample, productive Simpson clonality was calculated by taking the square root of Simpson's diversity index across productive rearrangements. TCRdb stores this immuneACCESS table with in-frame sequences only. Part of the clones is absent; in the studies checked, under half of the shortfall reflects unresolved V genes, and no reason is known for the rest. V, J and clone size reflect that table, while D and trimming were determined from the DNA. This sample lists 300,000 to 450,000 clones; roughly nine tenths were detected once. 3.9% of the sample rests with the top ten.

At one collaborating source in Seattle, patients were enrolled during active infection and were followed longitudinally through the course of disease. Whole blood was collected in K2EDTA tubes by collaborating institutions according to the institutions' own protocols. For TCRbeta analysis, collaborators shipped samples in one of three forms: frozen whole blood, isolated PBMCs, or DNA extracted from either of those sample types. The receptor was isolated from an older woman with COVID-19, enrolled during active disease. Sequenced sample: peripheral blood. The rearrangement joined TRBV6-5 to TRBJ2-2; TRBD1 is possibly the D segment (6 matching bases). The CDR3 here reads CASSYAGVTGELFF. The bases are TGTGCCAGCAGTTACGCAGGGGTCACGGGGGAGCTGTTTTTT.